This TCR beta chain derives from a study of blood T cells in healthy people across ages. Study observations and caveats: More naive CD4+ cells and higher diversity were found in long-lived than in aged donors. TCR beta diversity per million T cells fell roughly linearly with age.

Then a second PCR, running about 7 to 11 cycles, was carried out with a sample-barcoded 5' primer and a J-beta primer mix. Each cDNA molecule received a tag from a template-switch adaptor that had 12 random nucleotides. TCRdb re-called the 5' RACE reads through MiXCR, storing one row per CDR3 protein. The sample includes over a million distinct CDR3 sequences, roughly 43% of them seen just once. RNA extraction gave at least 5 micrograms of total RNA per sample. Looked up from germline, CDR1 is LNHNV and CDR2 is YYDKDF (reference sequence). The CDR3 totals 16 residues. V lost 0 bases to trimming and J lost 2 bases; unmatched junction nucleotides: 6. Only a few counts were recorded for this clonotype. Its antigen is not identified.

Input material: blood. This chain joins TRBV15 and TRBJ2-5; 7 nucleotides match TRBD1. The sequence derives from a woman aged 18-29 years in good health. CDR3 in amino acids: CATSREYGTVQETQYF. CDR3 nucleotides: TGTGCCACCAGCAGAGAGTACGGGACAGTACAAGAGACCCAGTACTTC.